The next 18 T cell receptor beta chains were all read from a single sample in a study of identical twins. TCRdb passed the 5' RACE reads through MiXCR, listing each CDR3 protein once. The sample lists a few hundred thousand distinct CDR3 sequences, roughly 9.5% occurring once. This sample also appeared in a second study, on yellow fever vaccine responses in identical twins.

Material: PBMCs. These receptors all come from a woman younger than 35 in good health.

There are a few counts of this clonotype. This chain links TRBV10-3 with TRBJ2-3, with 9 bases lining up with TRBD1. CDR3 length equals 14 residues. Germline-derived CDR1 and CDR2 are ENHRY and SYGVKD. V dropped 11 bases and J dropped 0; count of bases not matched to a gene: 6. The DNA for the CDR3 is TGTGCCGCGGCACAGGGGGCTAGCACAGATACGCAGTATTTT. It yields the protein CAAAQGASTDTQYF.

This clonotype was observed a handful of times. The chain is built from TRBV3-1 and TRBJ1-2, with D possibly being TRBD1 (6 bases). The germline CDR1 and CDR2 sequences are LGHDT and YNNKEL (reference sequence). This CDR3 comprises 15 residues. The V and J ends lost 2 bases and 5 bases respectively, with 15 bases between them. The CDR3 DNA reads as TGTGCCAGCAGCCAAACCCGAGGGCAGGGGTATGGCTACACCTTC. This gives the protein CASSQTRGQGYGYTF.

The chain couples TRBV5-1 to TRBJ2-7, with 9 bases aligning to TRBD1. The V segment lost 0 bases and the J segment 2 bases; nucleotides outside the gene matches: 3. The germline V gene has CDR1 SGHRS and CDR2 YFSETQ. This CDR3 spans 15 amino acids. The CDR3 bases are TGCGCCAGCAGCTTGGAACAGGGGGCAACCTACGAGCAGTACTTC. It codes for CASSLEQGATYEQYF. Together with reference TRBV5-1 and TRBJ2-7, the CDR3 gives the full variable domain: KAGVTQTPRYLIKTRGQQVTLSCSPISGHRSVSWYQQTPGQGLQFLFEYFSETQRNKGNFPGRFSGRQFSNSRSEMNVSTLELGDSALYLCASSLEQGATYEQYFGPGTRLTVT.

This clonotype was seen at least ten times. The V and J genes are TRBV12-3 or TRBV12-4 and TRBJ2-2; D is unclear. The CDR3 is made up of 16 amino acids. V shed 3 bases and J shed 3 bases, with 14 bases lying between them. CDR3 nucleotide sequence: TGTGCCAGCAGTTTCGCCCGAGTGTTGGACACCGGGGAGCTGTTTTTT. Its translation is CASSFARVLDTGELFF.

The rearrangement joins TRBV15 to TRBJ1-1; D call uncertain. The CDR3 is 13 residues long. V shed 0 bases and J shed 7 bases, with 9 bases lying between them. The germline CDR1 and CDR2 sequences are LNHNV and YYDKDF (reference sequence). CDR3 DNA sequence: TGTGCCACCAGCAGAGAACGTCTTGATGAAGCTTTCTTT. Translation gives CATSRERLDEAFF. Based on the CDR3 plus reference TRBV15 and TRBJ1-1, the full variable domain is DAMVIQNPRYQVTQFGKPVTLSCSQTLNHNVMYWYQQKSSQAPKLLFHYYDKDFNNEADTPDNFQSRRPNTSFCFLDIRSPGLGDTAMYLCATSRERLDEAFFGQGTRLTVV.

In this sample, this clonotype turned up a few times. The chain has TRBV29-1 and TRBJ2-7, with TRBD2 matching 10 bases. From germline, CDR1 is SQVTM and CDR2 ANQGSEA. The CDR3 runs 16 residues. V was pared by 6 bases and J by 3 bases, with 14 bases of the junction left unmatched. CDR3: CSVQGVAGGRDYEQYF. The CDR3, as DNA: TGCAGCGTGCAGGGGGTAGCGGGAGGTCGTGACTACGAGCAGTACTTC.

This clonotype was seen a few times. This chain joins TRBV30 and TRBJ2-1; D unclear. Germline assignment: CDR1 GTSNPN and CDR2 SVGIG (reference sequence). V lost 3 bases and J 5 bases, leaving 8 bases between the germline ends. The CDR3 extends over 12 amino acids. In DNA, the CDR3 is TGTGCCTGGAGCCATCTGGACAATGAGCAGTTCTTC. Its protein product is CAWSHLDNEQFF.

This clonotype was counted only a few times. One end of the junction is discordant with germline, which a read error may explain. CDR3 amino acids: CASSRSGTGGTGELFF. The DNA of the CDR3 is TGTGCTAGCAGCCGCTCCGGGACAGGGGGCACCGGGGAGCTGTTTTTT. The chain joins TRBV7-7 to TRBJ2-2, with 11 bases that match TRBD1. This CDR3 is 16 amino acids long. Germline V lookup: CDR1 SSHAT, CDR2 FNYEAQ (reference sequence).

This clonotype turned up a few times. The chain uses TRBV4-1 and TRBJ2-3; 8 nucleotides align to TRBD2. Germline V gives CDR1 MGHRA, CDR2 YSYEKL. V lost 6 bases, J lost 4 bases, and 18 bases stayed unmatched. This CDR3 comprises 18 residues. The CDR3 region has the DNA TGCGCCAGCAGAAAGAGGGTTAGCGGGGACCCGAGGGCAGATACGCAGTATTTT. Its translation is CASRKRVSGDPRADTQYF.

The chain joins TRBV5-1 to TRBJ2-7, with 10 bases that match TRBD2. Germline V lookup: CDR1 SGHRS, CDR2 YFSETQ. This CDR3 contains 15 residues. Losses at the gene ends were 5 bases for V and 1 base for J; bases not matched to a gene: 6. In DNA form, the CDR3 reads TGCGCCAGCAGTCCTCTAGCGGGGGAATCCTACGAGCAGTACTTC. This translates into CASSPLAGESYEQYF.

The chain uses TRBV20-1 and TRBJ2-7, with TRBD1 as a possible D gene (5 bases). Germline CDR1 DFQATT, CDR2 SNEGSKA (reference sequence). This CDR3 has 13 amino acids. V shed 6 bases and J shed 4 bases, with 16 bases lying between them. The CDR3 DNA reads as TGCAGTGCCGCAGGGTTTGGGCGATACGAGCAGTACTTC. Encoded protein: CSAAGFGRYEQYF.

In its sample, this clonotype was seen many times. The chain uses TRBV27 and TRBJ2-5; maybe TRBD2 (5 bases). The V end was cut by 4 bases, the J end by 2 bases, with 11 bases between. CDR3 length: 14 amino acids. Germline values: CDR1 MNHEY, CDR2 SMNVEV (reference sequence). CDR3 protein: CASSSEGSQETQYF. CDR3 nucleotides: TGTGCCAGCAGTTCAGAGGGCAGTCAAGAGACCCAGTACTTC.

The CDR3 nucleotides are TGTGCCAGCAGCTTGGCGGCAGGGCCTCTCTATGGCTACACCTTC. Protein product: CASSLAAGPLYGYTF. The chain joins TRBV5-6 to TRBJ1-2, with D possibly matching TRBD1 (5 bases). The CDR3 covers 15 residues. V lost 0 bases and J 4 bases, leaving 13 bases between the germline ends. From germline, CDR1 is SGHDT and CDR2 YYEEEE.

This clonotype was observed a few times. V is TRBV10-3 and J is TRBJ2-7; no firm D call. Germline V gene sequence: CDR1 ENHRY, CDR2 SYGVKD. The CDR3 has 12 residues. V lost 3 bases and J lost 3, with 6 bases in between. Here the CDR3 DNA reads TGTGCCATCAGTGATATCAGCTACGAGCAGTACTTC. As protein: CAISDISYEQYF.

The V and J genes are TRBV6-5 and TRBJ2-3; D gene unclear. Germline-derived CDR1 and CDR2 are MNHEY and SVGAGI. V lost 3 bases to trimming and J lost 6 bases, with 13 bases between them. The CDR3 sequence is 14 residues long. Here the CDR3 DNA reads TGTGCCAGCAGTTATCGAGGAGCTCCGGATACGCAGTATTTT. Protein product: CASSYRGAPDTQYF.

This clonotype was counted many times. The chain employs TRBV9 and TRBJ2-3; 11 nucleotides align to TRBD2. CDR1 is SGDLS and CDR2 is YYNGEE in the germline V gene. This CDR3 contains 18 residues. V lost 3 bases and J lost 3; bases outside the gene matches: 12. CDR3 loop: CASSEPTSSSGGTDTQYF. The CDR3, as DNA: TGTGCCAGCAGCGAGCCCACCTCTTCTAGCGGGGGGACAGATACGCAGTATTTT.

The chain joins TRBV11-2 to TRBJ2-7, with TRBD2 as a possible D gene (6 bases). CDR1 is SGHAT, CDR2 FQNNGV, per germline. V lost 0 bases to trimming and J lost 3 bases, with 18 bases between them. This CDR3 comprises 17 residues. The CDR3 sequence is CASSLDSGTGAHYEQYF. CDR3 nucleotide sequence: TGTGCCAGCAGCTTAGATTCTGGGACGGGAGCCCACTACGAGCAGTACTTC.

This clonotype was recorded at least ten times. The V call is TRBV20-1, the J call TRBJ2-5; 8 bases line up with TRBD1. The CDR3 totals 15 residues. V shed 0 bases and J 5 bases; nucleotides not matched to a gene: 8. Germline V gives CDR1 DFQATT, CDR2 SNEGSKA (reference sequence). CDR3 amino acids: CSARDGAGGRETQYF. The CDR3 DNA reads TGCAGTGCTAGAGATGGGGCAGGGGGCCGGGAGACCCAGTACTTC.